Listed below are T cell receptor beta chains from one sample, sequenced in a study of cytomegalovirus exposure and HLA in healthy donors. The data were produced by immunoSEQ multiplex PCR, yet TCRdb's version contains in-frame clones alone and is incomplete. The sample has approximately 100,000 clones, under 75% seen once. The specimen was PBMCs. The receptors originated from a female donor in good health and CMV-seronegative. The CDR3 runs from the conserved cysteine through the conserved F or W. The order of the fields is D gene, V gene, J gene, clone size, CDR3 DNA, CDR3 protein. The D gene is left open where the match is weak. Expanded clones get a size class; other rows say once, few or many, or leave the size out.

D: TRBD2
V: TRBV2
J: TRBJ2-7
size: .
DNA: TGTGCCAGCAACCTACTAGCGGGGGGCTCCTACGAGCAGTACTTC
CDR3: CASNLLAGGSYEQYF

D: TRBD2
V: TRBV6-5
J: TRBJ2-3
size: .
DNA: TGTGCCAGCAGTTCTGGGGTGCGGGAGCAAGATACGCAGTATTTT
CDR3: CASSSGVREQDTQYF

D: .
V: TRBV6-5
J: TRBJ2-7
size: .
DNA: TGTGCCAGCAGTTACTCGAGCCCCTCTGCAGGGGGGGAGCAGTACTTC
CDR3: CASSYSSPSAGGEQYF

D: .
V: TRBV27
J: TRBJ2-3
size: .
DNA: TGTGCCAGCAGGTCCGGGGGTAAGGGCACAGATACGCAGTATTTT
CDR3: CASRSGGKGTDTQYF

D: .
V: TRBV6-5
J: TRBJ2-1
size: .
DNA: TGTGCCAGCAGTTTCAACAGGGATTACAATGAGCAGTTCTTC
CDR3: CASSFNRDYNEQFF

D: .
V: TRBV30
J: TRBJ2-1
size: .
DNA: TGTGCCTGGAGGGGGAGGAGGGCTAAAATGAATGAGCAGTTCTTC
CDR3: CAWRGRRAKMNEQFF

D: .
V: TRBV28
J: TRBJ2-7
size: .
DNA: TGTGCCAGCAGTTTAGGGCTTGGACCGGGAAGTATCCACGAGCAGTACTTC
CDR3: CASSLGLGPGSIHEQYF

D: TRBD2
V: TRBV5-1
J: TRBJ2-5
size: few
DNA: TGCGCCAGCAGCCCGGGGGGACTAGCGGGAATTCAAGAGACCCAGTACTTC
CDR3: CASSPGGLAGIQETQYF

D: TRBD2
V: TRBV27
J: TRBJ2-7
size: .
DNA: TGTGCCAGCAGTCCCTCAGCGGGAGGGTTCTACGAGCAGTACTTC
CDR3: CASSPSAGGFYEQYF

D: .
V: TRBV10-2
J: TRBJ2-5
size: .
DNA: TGCGCCAGCAGTGGAGGGGAGACCCAGTACTTC
CDR3: CASSGGETQYF

D: .
V: TRBV7-8
J: TRBJ1-5
size: .
DNA: TGTGCCAGCAGCTTAGGCAGAGGAGGACTCAATCAGCCCCAGCATTTT
CDR3: CASSLGRGGLNQPQHF

D: TRBD2
V: TRBV5-1
J: TRBJ2-3
size: .
DNA: TGCGCCAGCAGCTTGGTCGCTAGCGGGAGTGACTTCACAGATACGCAGTATTTT
CDR3: CASSLVASGSDFTDTQYF

D: TRBD2
V: TRBV7-2
J: TRBJ2-7
size: once
DNA: TGTGCCAGCAGCTTGCATAGCGGGAGTCCCCCCTACGAGCAGTACTTC
CDR3: CASSLHSGSPPYEQYF

D: TRBD1
V: TRBV13
J: TRBJ1-5
size: .
DNA: TGTGCCAGCGCCCTTAGGACAGGCGGTAGCAATCAGCCCCAGCATTTT
CDR3: CASALRTGGSNQPQHF

D: .
V: TRBV4-2
J: TRBJ2-7
size: .
DNA: TGTGCCAGCAGCCAAGAAGAGGGCTCAATCTACGAGCAGTACTTC
CDR3: CASSQEEGSIYEQYF

D: TRBD1
V: TRBV5-4
J: TRBJ2-7
size: .
DNA: TGTGCCAGCAGCCCCCCTGGGGACAGGGTAGGGGAGCAGTACTTC
CDR3: CASSPPGDRVGEQYF

D: TRBD2
V: TRBV7-9
J: TRBJ2-2
size: .
DNA: TGTGCCAGCAGCTTTCCGCGGGGACTAGCGGGAAACACCGGGGAGCTGTTTTTT
CDR3: CASSFPRGLAGNTGELFF

D: TRBD1
V: TRBV28
J: TRBJ1-5
size: .
DNA: TGTGCCAGCAGTTCTACGGCGGGACAGCCTTCTGGGCAGCCCCAGCATTTT
CDR3: CASSSTAGQPSGQPQHF

D: .
V: TRBV4-1
J: TRBJ1-2
size: .
DNA: TGCGCCAGCAGCCAAGATTGGAGCCGCTCGGAATATGGCTACACCTTC
CDR3: CASSQDWSRSEYGYTF

D: TRBD1
V: TRBV15
J: TRBJ1-4
size: .
DNA: TGTGCCACCAGCATCAGGACAGGGGATACAACTAATGAAAAACTGTTTTTT
CDR3: CATSIRTGDTTNEKLFF

D: .
V: TRBV7-9
J: TRBJ2-7
size: .
DNA: TGTGCCAGCAGTAGGGAGAGAGGGACCTACGAGCAGTACTTC
CDR3: CASSRERGTYEQYF

D: .
V: TRBV28
J: TRBJ1-2
size: few
DNA: TGTGCCAGACCGACCCTCCCGCTGGCAGGGGTCTATGGCTACACCTTC
CDR3: CARPTLPLAGVYGYTF

D: TRBD1
V: TRBV7-2
J: TRBJ1-2
size: .
DNA: TGTGCCAGCAGCCGTAAACAGGGGGACTATGGCTACACCTTC
CDR3: CASSRKQGDYGYTF

D: .
V: TRBV28
J: TRBJ1-1
size: .
DNA: TGTGCCAGCAGGTCAGGCCTCGGGATGAACACTGAAGCTTTCTTT
CDR3: CASRSGLGMNTEAFF

D: .
V: TRBV29-1
J: TRBJ2-2
size: .
DNA: TGCAGCGTTGGGGGGCTTGAGACAGCGAACACCGGGGAGCTGTTTTTT
CDR3: CSVGGLETANTGELFF

D: .
V: TRBV19
J: TRBJ1-2
size: .
DNA: TGTGCCAGTAGTATCGGACACTTCCAAACCAATGGCTACACCTTC
CDR3: CASSIGHFQTNGYTF

D: .
V: TRBV6-1
J: TRBJ2-2
size: .
DNA: TGTGCCAGCAGTGAACTCTTAGGGGGAACCCGGCCCCCCGGGGAGCTGTTTTTT
CDR3: CASSELLGGTRPPGELFF

D: .
V: TRBV7-9
J: TRBJ1-3
size: once
DNA: TGTGCCAGCAGCTTAGGGAGAGACTCTGGAAACACCATATATTTT
CDR3: CASSLGRDSGNTIYF

D: TRBD1
V: TRBV11-2
J: TRBJ1-1
size: .
DNA: TGTGCCAGCAGCTTAGAAGTCGGGACAGGGTCACAGGGAGCTTTCTTT
CDR3: CASSLEVGTGSQGAFF

D: .
V: TRBV29-1
J: TRBJ1-1
size: .
DNA: TGCAGCGCCAACCTCAGGGGAAGTTGGGCTGAAGCTTTCTTT
CDR3: CSANLRGSWAEAFF

D: .
V: TRBV6-6
J: TRBJ1-1
size: .
DNA: TGTGCCGCCTGGGCGCGGGGGTCTGGGAACACTGAAGCTTTCTTT
CDR3: CAAWARGSGNTEAFF